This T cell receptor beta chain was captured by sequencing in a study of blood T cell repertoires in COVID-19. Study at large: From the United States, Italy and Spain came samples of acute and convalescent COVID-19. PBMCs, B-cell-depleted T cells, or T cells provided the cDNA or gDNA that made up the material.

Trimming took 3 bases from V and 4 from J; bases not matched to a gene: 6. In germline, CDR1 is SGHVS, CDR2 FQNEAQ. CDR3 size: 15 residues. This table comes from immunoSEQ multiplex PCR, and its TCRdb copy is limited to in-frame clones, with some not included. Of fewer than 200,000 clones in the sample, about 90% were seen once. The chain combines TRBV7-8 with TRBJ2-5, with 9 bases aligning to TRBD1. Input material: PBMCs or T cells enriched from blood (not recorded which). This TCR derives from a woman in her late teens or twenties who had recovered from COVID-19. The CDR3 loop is CASSFTGGGGETQYF. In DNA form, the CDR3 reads TGTGCCAGCAGCTTTACAGGGGGCGGCGGAGAGACCCAGTACTTC.